This TCR beta chain was recovered during a study of T cell changes during pregnancy in multiple sclerosis. This clone was picked up a small number of times. Data came from immunoSEQ multiplex PCR; TCRdb stores just in-frame clones and leaves some out. The data contain roughly 90,000 clones, approximately 90% of them singletons. CDR1 MNHNY and CDR2 SVGAGI come from the germline V gene (reference sequence). V lost 8 bases and J lost 5, with 9 bases in between. The length of the CDR3 is 11 residues. This receptor was obtained from a female donor with multiple sclerosis, enrolled in a pregnancy study. The sequences come from peripheral blood, collected before pregnancy. V usage is TRBV6-6 and J usage is TRBJ1-2; D is perhaps TRBD1 (6 bases). The CDR3 bases are TGTGCCAGCCGTACAGGGTATGGCTACACCTTC. This translates into CASRTGYGYTF.